The rows below give T cell receptor beta chains drawn from one sample of a study of T cells in lung cancer brain metastases. Using immunoSEQ multiplex PCR, the repertoire was profiled, and TCRdb retains in-frame clones only, with some absent. The table includes some 3,000 clones, approximately 90% detected once. The specimen was tumor tissue from the primary lung tumor. The receptors were sampled from a man in his 60s with non-small cell lung cancer. The CDR3 runs from the conserved cysteine through the conserved F or W. The order of the fields is V gene, J gene, D gene, clone size, CDR3 DNA, CDR3 protein. D genes are given only for firm matches. Clone size appears in some rows only: once, few, many, or a class for an expanded clone.

TRBV7-6,TRBJ2-2,-,-,TGTGCCAGCAGCTTAACAGCTACTAGCACCGGGGAGCTGTTTTTT,CASSLTATSTGELFF
TRBV27,TRBJ2-1,TRBD1,-,TGTGCCAGCATCTCGAGGGGGCATGAGCAGTTCTTC,CASISRGHEQFF
TRBV5-1,TRBJ2-1,TRBD2,-,TGCGCCAGCAGCTTGGCAATGGTAGCGGGAGTGTTTGAGCAGTTCTTC,CASSLAMVAGVFEQFF
TRBV11-1,TRBJ1-1,-,-,TGTGCCAGCAGCTTCCGCGGATTCGGGCGAAGGGGAGCTTTCTTT,CASSFRGFGRRGAFF
TRBV5-1,TRBJ2-3,TRBD1,-,TGCGCCAGCAGCTTGGAGGGGGCTGAAGATACGCAGTATTTT,CASSLEGAEDTQYF
TRBV9,TRBJ2-5,-,-,TGTGCCAGCAGCGTAGGGGGAACCAGGATGGAGACCCAGTACTTC,CASSVGGTRMETQYF
TRBV19,TRBJ1-2,-,-,TGTGCCAGTGGGGGGACCGGACGGCACTATGGCTACACCTTC,CASGGTGRHYGYTF
TRBV5-1,TRBJ1-1,TRBD1,-,TGCGCCAGCAGCTTGGGGGACAGGGGGTGGAACACTGAAGCTTTCTTT,CASSLGDRGWNTEAFF
TRBV6-5,TRBJ1-1,-,-,TGTGCCAGCAGTTACGCGTCCACGGGCTCTGAAGCTTTCTTT,CASSYASTGSEAFF
TRBV6-5,TRBJ1-2,TRBD1,-,TGTGCCAGCAGTACCTGGACAGGCGATGGCTACACCTTC,CASSTWTGDGYTF
TRBV9,TRBJ2-7,TRBD2,-,TGTGCCAGCAGCATAGGACTAGCGGGCTCCTACGAGCAGTACTTC,CASSIGLAGSYEQYF
TRBV9,TRBJ2-3,-,few,TGTGCCAGCAGCGTAGTGGAGAATTCAGATACGCAGTATTTT,CASSVVENSDTQYF
TRBV5-1,TRBJ2-3,TRBD2,-,TGCGCCAGCAGCCCGATGACTAGCGGGAGGGGATTCGGCACAGATACGCAGTATTTT,CASSPMTSGRGFGTDTQYF
TRBV11-2,TRBJ2-7,-,-,TGTGTCAGCAGCTTAGACTCGGTCGGCGAGCAGTATTTC,CVSSLDSVGEQYF
TRBV7-2,TRBJ1-1,TRBD1,-,TGTGCCAGCAGCTTAGCGACAGGGCACAACACTGAAGCTTTCTTT,CASSLATGHNTEAFF
TRBV9,TRBJ1-4,TRBD1,-,TGTGCCAGCAGAGACCGGGACAGTGAAAAACTGTTTTTT,CASRDRDSEKLFF
TRBV18,TRBJ2-1,TRBD2,-,TGTGCCAGCTCACCTACTGCGACTAGCCTGAATGAGCAGTTCTTC,CASSPTATSLNEQFF
TRBV2,TRBJ1-3,-,-,TGTGCCAGCTTAGTAACGCCGAGCTCTGGAAACACCATATATTTT,CASLVTPSSGNTIYF
TRBV20-1,TRBJ2-7,-,-,TGCAGTGCGAATCAGGGGAGCGAGCAGTACTTC,CSANQGSEQYF
TRBV19,TRBJ1-2,TRBD1,-,TGTGCCAGTAGTAGATCCACAGGGGGCCACACCTTC,CASSRSTGGHTF
TRBV7-9,TRBJ2-7,-,-,TGTGCCAGCAGCTATCCGAGCGGGTCCCAGCAGTACTTC,CASSYPSGSQQYF